One TCR beta chain is described in this entry. Its antigen is undetermined. In the PCR, 60 Vbeta and 13 Jbeta primers were used. Measured with immunoSEQ multiplex PCR; TCRdb has only the in-frame clones, and not every one. Counted here are over 85,000 clones, about 62% occurring once; the ten biggest clones make up about 4.5%. Donors had nominal health at sampling but likely had unrecorded immune exposures. This sample is drawn from a study of cytomegalovirus exposure and HLA in healthy donors. Findings of the study overall: The productive fraction for most TCR beta V segments was about 87% or about 30% in an earlier analysis. Other equally common chains were less clonally expanded than HLA-associated TCR beta chains, a later analysis showed.

Germline V gene lookup returns CDR1 KGHSH and CDR2 LQKENI. V lost 3 bases to trimming and J lost 2 bases; unmatched junction nucleotides: 3. CDR3 size: 14 residues. This clonotype was obtained from a human donor in good health. Specimen: PBMCs. The chain links TRBV18 to TRBJ2-5, with 7 bases that match TRBD2. The CDR3, as DNA: TGTGCCAGCTCACCTAGGGGACTACAAGAGACCCAGTACTTC. It encodes CASSPRGLQETQYF. Filled out from reference TRBV18 and TRBJ2-5, the complete variable domain reads NAGVMQNPRHLVRRRGQEARLRCSPMKGHSHVYWYRQLPEEGLKFMVYLQKENIIDESGMPKERFSAEFPKEGPSILRIQQVVRGDSAAYFCASSPRGLQETQYFGPGTRLLVL.